Presented here are 27 T cell receptor beta chains from one specimen sequenced in a study of human T cells and chemical hapten exposure. TCRdb passed the RACE reads through MiXCR, listing each CDR3 protein once. This sample has tens of thousands of distinct CDR3 sequences, with approximately 11% found just once. Time point given: patch test 2, 6 weeks after DPC sensitization. Treatment: therapeutic diphenylcyclopropenone sensitization with weekly scalp DPC. Sequences were derived from whole blood, sampled in connection with sensitization to the hapten diphenylcyclopropenone (DPC). Receptor source: a middle-aged man with alopecia areata. Some clones in this sample may be carry-over from other donors' samples.

The table lists this clonotype with a few counts. CDR3 coding DNA: TGTGCCAGCAGTTACCGGGACAGGGTAGGCAATCAGCCCCAGCATTTT. Residues: CASSYRDRVGNQPQHF. V is TRBV6-2 or TRBV6-3 and J is TRBJ1-5; 9 bases align to TRBD1. Germline assignment: CDR1 MNHEY and CDR2 SVGEGT. The CDR3 sequence is 16 residues long. Trimming took 2 bases from V and 2 from J; bases not matched to a gene: 4.

This clonotype was counted only a few times. V gene TRBV4-3 combines with J gene TRBJ1-6; D gene uncertain. Germline CDR1 LGHNA, CDR2 YSLEER. The CDR3 has 15 amino acids. V lost 0 bases to trimming and J lost 7 bases, with 10 bases between them. The CDR3 protein is CASSQEVGANSPLHF. CDR3 coding DNA: TGCGCCAGCAGCCAAGAAGTAGGAGCAAATTCACCCCTCCACTTT.

Ten or more counts support this clonotype. This rearrangement joins TRBV12-5 to TRBJ2-3; D gene unclear. The V end lost 6 bases, the J end lost 6 bases, and 10 bases lay between the germline ends. Germline CDR1 and CDR2: LGHNT and FRNRAP. The CDR3 consists of 12 residues. CDR3 protein: CASGRQLDTQYF. Written as DNA, the CDR3 is TGTGCTAGTGGCCGCCAGCTGGATACGCAGTATTTT.

The genes are TRBV7-9 and TRBJ2-1; TRBD1 matches at 10 bases. This CDR3 is 16 amino acids long. Germline assignment: CDR1 SEHNR and CDR2 FQNEAQ (reference sequence). The V segment lost 1 base and the J segment 4 bases; nucleotides outside the gene matches: 4. CDR3 in amino acids: CASSLGDRGPYNEQFF. In DNA form, the CDR3 reads TGTGCCAGCAGCTTAGGGGACAGGGGCCCATACAATGAGCAGTTCTTC.

This clonotype was counted only a few times. The genes are TRBV4-1 and TRBJ2-3, with a tentative D call TRBD2 (5 bases). CDR1 MGHRA and CDR2 YSYEKL come from the germline V gene. V lost 0 bases and J lost 5, with 9 bases in between. This CDR3 spans 14 amino acids. For the CDR3, the DNA is TGCGCCAGCAGCCAAGATGAGGGTCAAGATACGCAGTATTTT. This translates into CASSQDEGQDTQYF.

This clonotype came up many times. The chain has TRBV10-3 and TRBJ2-6; D remains unclear. Germline V gene sequence: CDR1 ENHRY, CDR2 SYGVKD. The CDR3 is made up of 14 amino acids. V was shortened by 3 bases and J by 0 bases, with 3 bases between the two germline ends. CDR3 sequence reads: CAISDASGANVLTF. The CDR3 nucleotides read TGTGCCATCAGTGATGCCTCTGGGGCCAACGTCCTGACTTTC.

The chain uses TRBV5-5 and TRBJ2-1, with a weak D call TRBD1 (5 bases). V shed 1 base and J shed 0 bases, with 14 bases lying between them. CDR3 size: 17 residues. The germline V gene encodes CDR1 SGHKS and CDR2 YYEKEE (reference sequence). The CDR3 protein is CASSLFVGRSSYNEQFF. DNA for the CDR3: TGTGCCAGCAGCTTGTTCGTGGGGCGAAGCTCCTACAATGAGCAGTTCTTC.

This chain uses TRBV6-6 with TRBJ2-1; D is unresolved. V lost 7 bases and J 4 bases, leaving 20 bases between the germline ends. CDR3 size: 16 residues. Germline CDR1 and CDR2: MNHNY and SVGAGI (reference sequence). The CDR3 DNA is TGTGCCAGCAAATTGTCGGTCTCAGAAGGTTACAATGAGCAGTTCTTC. Amino acids: CASKLSVSEGYNEQFF.

J is TRBJ2-5 and V is TRBV5-1; TRBD2 matches at 8 bases. The V gene's germline CDR1 is SGHRS and CDR2 YFSETQ. The junction had 10 bases not matched to a gene; V was cut back by 1 base and J by 5 bases. The CDR3 consists of 16 residues. CDR3: CASSLTSGLAVETQYF. CDR3 bases: TGCGCCAGCAGCTTGACTAGCGGACTTGCGGTCGAGACCCAGTACTTC.

Ten or more counts support this clonotype. The genes are TRBV9 and TRBJ2-5; 8 bases are a match to TRBD2. This CDR3 comprises 14 residues. CDR1 is SGDLS and CDR2 is YYNGEE in the germline V gene. The ends lost 4 bases at V and 1 base at J; junction bases unmatched: 3. The CDR3 bases are TGTGCCAGCAGCCGAAGCGGGAGCCAAGAGACCCAGTACTTC. Amino acid sequence: CASSRSGSQETQYF.

V usage is TRBV27 and J usage is TRBJ2-1, with D unclear. Germline CDR1 MNHEY, CDR2 SMNVEV (reference sequence). This CDR3 comprises 14 residues. The V and J ends lost 7 bases and 0 bases respectively, with 10 bases between them. The chain's CDR3 is CASKVLSSYNEQFF. The CDR3 region has the DNA TGTGCCAGCAAAGTACTAAGCTCCTACAATGAGCAGTTCTTC.

This clonotype was counted only a few times. The V call is TRBV7-8, the J call TRBJ2-2; D unresolved. The CDR3 is made up of 12 amino acids. The V end lost 1 base, the J end lost 4 bases, and 1 base lay between the germline ends. In germline, CDR1 is SGHVS, CDR2 FQNEAQ. In nucleotides, the CDR3 is TGTGCCAGCAGCTTAGGCACCGGGGAGCTGTTTTTT. Translated: CASSLGTGELFF.

This clonotype was counted at least ten times. The chain is built from TRBV4-2 and TRBJ1-2, with D unclear. This CDR3 is 16 amino acids long. Looked up from germline, CDR1 is LGHNA and CDR2 is YNFKEQ. V gave up 1 base and J gave up 0 bases, with 12 bases separating them. CDR3 sequence (DNA): TGTGCCAGCAGCCAAGTGAGCGGAGATCCTAACTATGGCTACACCTTC. This sequence encodes CASSQVSGDPNYGYTF.

V and J are TRBV29-1 and TRBJ1-1; 10 nucleotides line up with TRBD1. The CDR3 sequence is 13 residues long. Germline V gene data show CDR1 as SQVTM and CDR2 as ANQGSEA. V was clipped by 6 bases and J by 0 bases; unmatched bases: 1. The CDR3 region is CSVGQGVNTEAFF. CDR3 sequence (DNA): TGCAGCGTCGGACAGGGGGTGAACACTGAAGCTTTCTTT. The entire variable domain, with the rest obtained from reference TRBV29-1 and TRBJ1-1, is as follows: SAVISQKPSRDICQRGTSLTIQCQVDSQVTMMFWYRQQPGQSLTLIATANQGSEATYESGFVIDKFPISRPNLTFSTLTVSNMSPEDSSIYLCSVGQGVNTEAFFGQGTRLTVV.

Details on this clonotype: A read error may account for a junction end that differs from germline. The J gene is TRBJ2-1, the V gene TRBV19, with 8 bases identical to TRBD2. The CDR3 spans 16 residues. Per the germline V gene, CDR1 is LNHDA and CDR2 is SQIVND (reference sequence). This CDR3 is CASSLRLAWDYNKQFF. The CDR3 bases are TGTGCCAGTAGTCTCAGACTAGCGTGGGACTACAATAAGCAGTTCTTC.

This clonotype was counted only a few times. This chain links TRBV7-9 with TRBJ2-2; 7 bases match TRBD2. Germline trimming cut 1 base from V and 6 bases from J; bases unmatched to any gene: 5. The V gene's germline CDR1 is SEHNR and CDR2 FQNEAQ (reference sequence). The CDR3 covers 15 residues. CDR3 protein: CASSLGHGLAGELFF. DNA for the CDR3: TGTGCCAGCAGCTTAGGGCACGGACTAGCCGGGGAGCTGTTTTTT.

This clonotype was observed a handful of times. CDR3 sequence reads: CSATSMGGYEQFF. The CDR3 bases are TGCAGTGCTACCTCGATGGGGGGCTATGAGCAGTTCTTC. The chain is built from TRBV20-1 and TRBJ2-1; D is perhaps TRBD1 or TRBD2 (6 bases each). The V end was cut by 4 bases, the J end by 8 bases, with 15 bases between. The CDR3 loop spans 13 amino acids. Looked up from germline, CDR1 is DFQATT and CDR2 is SNEGSKA (reference sequence).

The V gene is TRBV20-1, the J gene TRBJ2-6, with D tentatively TRBD2 (7 bases). Germline CDR1 is DFQATT and CDR2 is SNEGSKA (reference sequence). The CDR3 spans 17 residues. V shed 6 bases and J shed 1 base, with 19 bases lying between them. The CDR3 region has the DNA TGCAGTGCCGCTGTCGGGGGGCGAGGGTCTGGGGCCAACGTCCTGACTTTC. It codes for CSAAVGGRGSGANVLTF.

At least ten counts were recorded for this clonotype. CDR3 in amino acids: CASRRDRGRETQYF. CDR3 bases: TGTGCCAGCAGACGTGACAGGGGGCGTGAGACCCAGTACTTC. This chain joins TRBV7-9 and TRBJ2-5; TRBD1 matches 10 bases. This CDR3 is 14 amino acids long. Per the germline V gene, CDR1 is SEHNR and CDR2 is FQNEAQ (reference sequence). V shed 6 bases, J shed 5 bases, and the junction held 6 bases outside the gene matches.

This clonotype was counted ten times or more. The J gene is TRBJ2-3, the V gene TRBV27, with 8 bases matching TRBD2. V was pared by 3 bases and J by 4 bases, with 6 bases of the junction left unmatched. The length of the CDR3 is 15 residues. In germline, CDR1 is MNHEY, CDR2 SMNVEV (reference sequence). The CDR3 DNA follows: TGTGCCAGCAGTTTGGTGAGCGGGAGTGCAGATACGCAGTATTTT. Protein product: CASSLVSGSADTQYF.

On this clonotype: This may arise from a read error, as a much more abundant clone is one base away. The genes are TRBV4-3 and TRBJ2-7; unclear D gene. V was trimmed by 0 bases and J by 2 bases, leaving 11 bases between them. The CDR3 length is 15 residues. Germline CDR1 reads LGHNA; CDR2 reads YSLEER. The CDR3 DNA sequence: TGCGCCAGCAGCCAAGATAACGGCGGAGCCTACGAGCAGTACTTC. Translated: CASSQDNGGAYEQYF.

This clonotype was picked up many times. The chain joins TRBV6-5 to TRBJ2-3; D gene unclear. Germline-derived CDR1 and CDR2 are MNHEY and SVGAGI. The ends were cut back, 0 bases at V and 0 bases at J, with 7 bases in the middle. CDR3 size: 15 residues. This CDR3 is CASSYSIGSTDTQYF. CDR3 nucleotide sequence: TGTGCCAGCAGTTACTCGATCGGTAGCACAGATACGCAGTATTTT.

This clonotype was seen only a few times. The CDR3 coding sequence is TGTGCCAGCAGCTTCCTAGCCTCCCCTGGAGATACGCAGTATTTT. This encodes CASSFLASPGDTQYF. The V and J genes are TRBV7-2 and TRBJ2-3; a weak D match, TRBD2 (5 bases). V lost 3 bases to trimming and J lost 5 bases, with 15 bases between them. From germline, CDR1 is SGHTA and CDR2 FQGNSA. The CDR3 covers 15 residues.

This clonotype was observed many times. The chain is built from TRBV29-1 and TRBJ2-2; 7 bases fit TRBD1. The length of the CDR3 is 13 residues. In germline, CDR1 is SQVTM, CDR2 ANQGSEA. Losses at the gene ends were 7 bases for V and 5 bases for J; bases not matched to a gene: 7. The CDR3 DNA follows: TGCAGCGGGCGACAGGGATGGACCGGGGAGCTGTTTTTT. It encodes CSGRQGWTGELFF.

This clonotype was picked up many times. This chain joins TRBV5-1 and TRBJ2-3, with 15 bases matching TRBD2. Germline CDR1 reads SGHRS; CDR2 reads YFSETQ. V shed 4 bases and J 4 bases; nucleotides not matched to a gene: 7. The CDR3 length is 17 residues. Written as DNA, the CDR3 is TGCGCCAGCAGCCCGGGACTAGCGGGAGGAGTTGCAGATACGCAGTATTTT. This translates into CASSPGLAGGVADTQYF. The whole variable domain, remainder taken from reference TRBV5-1 and TRBJ2-3, is KAGVTQTPRYLIKTRGQQVTLSCSPISGHRSVSWYQQTPGQGLQFLFEYFSETQRNKGNFPGRFSGRQFSNSRSEMNVSTLELGDSALYLCASSPGLAGGVADTQYFGPGTRLTVL.

V and J are TRBV6-2 or TRBV6-3 and TRBJ1-5; no clear D. The V end lost 5 bases, the J end lost 3 bases, and 14 bases lay between the germline ends. The CDR3 spans 15 residues. Germline values: CDR1 MNHEY, CDR2 SVGEGT. In DNA, the CDR3 is TGTGCCAGCAGTACCCGCCGGGCCCCCAATCAGCCCCAGCATTTT. It codes for CASSTRRAPNQPQHF.

This clonotype was seen at least ten times. This rearrangement joins TRBV5-1 to TRBJ2-2, with D perhaps TRBD2 (6 bases). Trimming left V 4 bases short and J 1 base short, with 11 bases between. The germline V gene has CDR1 SGHRS and CDR2 YFSETQ. The CDR3 has 15 amino acids. For the CDR3, the DNA is TGCGCCAGCAGCACCACTAGCATGAACACCGGGGAGCTGTTTTTT. Protein product: CASSTTSMNTGELFF.